A selection of T cell receptor beta chains follows, all from one sample in a study of beta chain features in type 1 diabetes. Only in-frame clones appear in the TCRdb table, and some are missing; sequencing was by immunoSEQ multiplex PCR. The sample holds under 350,000 clones, under 8.5% seen once. What was sequenced was central memory CD4+ T cells from blood. The receptor set was obtained from a young woman in good health. Each CDR3 is given with its conserved first and last residue. The D gene is left open where the match is weak. Clone size is shown for a subset of rows, as once, few, many or a class of expanded clone.

j_call d_call v_call clone_size cdr3_aa cdr3_nt
TRBJ1-1 TRBD1 TRBV14 . CASSRNRGTEAFF TGTGCCAGCAGCCGTAACAGGGGGACTGAAGCTTTCTTT
TRBJ1-2 . TRBV14 . CASSQGSAKANYGYTF TGTGCCAGCAGCCAAGGGTCAGCGAAAGCTAACTATGGCTACACCTTC
TRBJ2-4 TRBD2 TRBV5-6 . CASSSRGLAGAKNIQYF TGTGCCAGCAGCTCTAGGGGACTAGCGGGAGCCAAAAACATTCAGTACTTC
TRBJ2-1 . TRBV29-1 . CSATTAGWGFF TGCAGCGCTACGACTGCCGGATGGGGGTTCTTC
TRBJ1-5 . TRBV28 . CASTSSRNQPQHF TGTGCCAGCACTTCCAGCCGCAATCAGCCCCAGCATTTT
TRBJ1-4 . TRBV20-1 . CSADAREKLFF TGCAGTGCCGACGCCCGGGAAAAACTGTTTTTT
TRBJ2-7 TRBD2 TRBV7-2 many CASRARAGGAYEQYF TGTGCCAGCAGGGCGAGAGCGGGAGGGGCCTACGAGCAGTACTTC
TRBJ2-3 TRBD2 TRBV30 few CAWRLAKGTDTQYF TGTGCCTGGAGACTAGCGAAGGGGACAGATACGCAGTATTTT
TRBJ2-5 . TRBV5-1 . CASSSTGLFQETQYF TGCGCCAGCAGCTCTACCGGACTGTTCCAAGAGACCCAGTACTTC
TRBJ1-4 . TRBV5-1 . CASRRDPNEKLFF TGCGCCAGCAGGCGGGATCCTAATGAAAAACTGTTTTTT
TRBJ1-3 . TRBV7-2 . CASSLTGDSGNTIYF TGTGCCAGCAGCCTGACAGGCGACTCTGGAAACACCATATATTTT
TRBJ2-2 TRBD1 TRBV7-2 few CASSLQPGQGLFF TGTGCCAGCAGCTTGCAACCGGGACAGGGCCTGTTTTTT
TRBJ2-1 TRBD2 TRBV4-2 . CASSQAVLGGYNEQFF TGTGCCAGCAGCCAAGCTGTCTTGGGGGGGTACAATGAGCAGTTCTTC
TRBJ1-1 . TRBV5-4 . CASSLRDLNTEAFF TGTGCCAGCAGCTTGAGAGATTTGAACACTGAAGCTTTCTTT
TRBJ2-5 TRBD2 TRBV5-4 . CASSFGLAGGGETQYF TGTGCCAGCAGCTTCGGGCTAGCGGGGGGGGGAGAGACCCAGTACTTC
TRBJ1-3 . TRBV2 few CASSGQRSGNTIYF TGTGCCAGCAGTGGGCAGCGCTCTGGAAACACCATATATTTT
TRBJ1-2 . TRBV30 . CAWSVLTGSYGYTF TGTGCCTGGAGTGTATTAACTGGGTCCTATGGCTACACCTTC
TRBJ1-3 . TRBV28 many CASSSRYRIYF TGTGCCAGCAGTTCCCGGTACAGGATATATTTT
TRBJ1-5 . TRBV5-7 few CARGVGRNQPQHF TGTGCCAGGGGGGTGGGGCGAAATCAGCCCCAGCATTTT
TRBJ2-7 TRBD2 TRBV9 few CASSGGSSYEQYF TGTGCCAGCAGCGGCGGGAGCTCCTACGAGCAGTACTTC
TRBJ2-2 . TRBV19 few CASSTAQGRLSGELFF TGTGCCAGTAGTACCGCCCAGGGGAGATTATCCGGGGAGCTGTTTTTT
TRBJ2-3 TRBD1 TRBV11-3 many CASSSTGRDTQYF TGTGCCAGCAGCTCGACAGGGCGAGATACGCAGTATTTT
TRBJ2-1 TRBD1 TRBV11-2 few CASRQGINEQFF TGTGCCAGTAGACAGGGGATCAATGAGCAGTTCTTC
TRBJ2-7 . TRBV10-3 many CAITPGEGSEQYF TGTGCCATCACCCCAGGGGAGGGATCCGAGCAGTACTTC
TRBJ2-5 . TRBV7-9 many CASSWFETQYF TGTGCCAGCAGCTGGTTTGAGACCCAGTACTTC
TRBJ2-1 . TRBV7-9 few CASSLTTSFLVF TGTGCCAGCAGCCTGACTACTAGTTTCTTGGTCTTC
TRBJ2-5 . TRBV7-9 few CASSLAARETQYF TGTGCCAGCAGCTTAGCTGCTAGGGAGACCCAGTACTTC
TRBJ2-1 . TRBV27 many CASRTRQERQFF TGTGCCAGCAGAACCCGACAGGAGAGGCAGTTCTTC
TRBJ2-6 . TRBV9 few CASSPRWSSLYSGANVLTF TGTGCCAGCAGCCCGCGGTGGTCCAGTTTATACTCTGGGGCCAACGTCCTGACTTTC
TRBJ2-7 . TRBV9 many CASSKGRSSYEQYF TGTGCCAGCAGCAAGGGTCGGAGCTCCTACGAGCAGTACTTC
TRBJ2-1 TRBD1 TRBV14 many CASSTRGQGNFF TGTGCCAGCAGCACTCGTGGACAGGGGAATTTCTTC
TRBJ1-3 . TRBV28 . CASIRGVTSGNTIYF TGTGCCAGCATTCGTGGGGTAACCTCTGGAAACACCATATATTTT
TRBJ1-5 TRBD1 TRBV30 . CAWSPPDRLNQPQHF TGTGCCTGGAGTCCACCGGACAGGCTTAATCAGCCCCAGCATTTT
TRBJ2-1 . TRBV6-6 few CASSSQGAYNEQFF TGTGCCAGCAGTTCGCAGGGTGCATACAATGAGCAGTTCTTC
TRBJ2-2 . TRBV6-6 few CATGGLNTGELFF TGTGCCACCGGGGGCCTAAACACCGGGGAGCTGTTTTTT
TRBJ1-2 . TRBV14 few CASSQGGTSYGYTF TGTGCCAGCAGCCAAGGGGGGACAAGCTATGGCTACACCTTC
TRBJ2-6 . TRBV5-1 . CASTQRSLGRPSGANVLTF TGCGCCAGCACCCAACGTAGCCTGGGACGGCCCTCTGGGGCCAACGTCCTGACTTTC
TRBJ2-5 . TRBV6-1 once CASDRLQETQYF TGTGCCAGCGACAGGCTCCAAGAGACCCAGTACTTC
TRBJ2-1 TRBD1 TRBV11-2 . CASSQPTWTGAKEQFF TGCGCCAGCAGCCAACCTACCTGGACAGGGGCGAAGGAGCAGTTCTTC
TRBJ1-5 . TRBV7-9 . CASSLQGHQPQHF TGTGCCAGCAGCTTACAGGGCCATCAGCCCCAGCATTTT
TRBJ2-7 TRBD1 TRBV7-9 . CASSPHPGQVVHEQYF TGTGCCAGCAGCCCTCACCCGGGACAGGTGGTACACGAGCAGTACTTC
TRBJ1-2 . TRBV7-2 . CASSSAGGSSLGYGYTF TGTGCCAGCAGTTCTGCTGGGGGTTCGTCCCTCGGCTATGGCTACACCTTC
TRBJ2-2 . TRBV7-3 few CASSLQRTGELFF TGTGCCAGCAGCTTACAGCGCACCGGGGAGCTGTTTTTT
TRBJ2-7 TRBD1 TRBV18 few CASSTSGQGYEQYF TGTGCCAGCTCAACCTCGGGACAGGGCTACGAGCAGTACTTC
TRBJ1-5 TRBD1 TRBV28 . CASTPAGGVKQPQHF TGTGCCAGCACCCCGGCAGGGGGCGTGAAGCAGCCCCAGCATTTT
TRBJ1-5 . TRBV12-5 few CASGLEVQRGRSWPQHF TGTGCTAGTGGTTTGGAGGTCCAACGAGGGAGGTCATGGCCCCAGCATTTT
TRBJ2-3 TRBD1 TRBV13 . CASSVKTGAYTDTQYF TGTGCCAGCAGCGTAAAGACAGGGGCCTACACAGATACGCAGTATTTT
TRBJ2-3 TRBD2 TRBV15 few CATSRDLLAASTDTQYF TGTGCCACCAGCAGAGATCTCCTAGCGGCTAGCACAGATACGCAGTATTTT
TRBJ2-5 . TRBV7-9 few CASSLNGGAQETQYF TGTGCCAGCAGCTTAAATGGTGGGGCCCAAGAGACCCAGTACTTC